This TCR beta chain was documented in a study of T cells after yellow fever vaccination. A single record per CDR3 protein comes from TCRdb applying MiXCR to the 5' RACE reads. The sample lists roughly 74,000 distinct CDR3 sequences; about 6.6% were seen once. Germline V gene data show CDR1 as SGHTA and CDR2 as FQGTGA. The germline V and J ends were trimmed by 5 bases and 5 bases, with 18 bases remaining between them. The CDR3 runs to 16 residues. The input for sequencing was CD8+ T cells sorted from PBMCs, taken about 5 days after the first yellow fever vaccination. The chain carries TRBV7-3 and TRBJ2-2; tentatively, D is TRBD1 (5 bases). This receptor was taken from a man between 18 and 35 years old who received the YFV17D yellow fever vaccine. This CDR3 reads CASSPQGSIYTGELFF. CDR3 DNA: TGTGCCAGCAGCCCCCAGGGTTCAATCTATACCGGGGAGCTGTTTTTT.